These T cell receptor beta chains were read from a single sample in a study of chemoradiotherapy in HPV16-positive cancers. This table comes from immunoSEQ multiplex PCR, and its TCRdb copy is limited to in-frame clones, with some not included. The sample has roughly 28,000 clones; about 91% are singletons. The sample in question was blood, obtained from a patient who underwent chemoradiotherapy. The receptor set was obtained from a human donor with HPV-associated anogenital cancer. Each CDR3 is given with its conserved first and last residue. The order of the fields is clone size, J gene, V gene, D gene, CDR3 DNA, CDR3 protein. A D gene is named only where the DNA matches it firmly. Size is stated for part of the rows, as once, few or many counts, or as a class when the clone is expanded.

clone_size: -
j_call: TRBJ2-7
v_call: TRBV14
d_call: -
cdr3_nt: TGTGCCAGCAGCCTTGGACTATCTACCTACGAGCAGTACTTC
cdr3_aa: CASSLGLSTYEQYF

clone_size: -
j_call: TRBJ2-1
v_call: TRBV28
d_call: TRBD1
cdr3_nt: TGTGCCAGCAGTCCCGGGACAGGGTTGGGTGAGCAGTTCTTC
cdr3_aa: CASSPGTGLGEQFF

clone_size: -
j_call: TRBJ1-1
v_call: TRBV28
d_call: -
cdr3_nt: TGTGCCAGCACCCCCGCGGACAGCATGAACACTGAAGCTTTCTTT
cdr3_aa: CASTPADSMNTEAFF

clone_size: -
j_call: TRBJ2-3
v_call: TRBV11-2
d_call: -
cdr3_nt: TGTGCCAGCAGCGGAGGCACAGATACGCAGTATTTT
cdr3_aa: CASSGGTDTQYF

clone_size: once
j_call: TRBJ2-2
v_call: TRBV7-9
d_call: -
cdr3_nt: TGTGCCAGCAGCTTCTGGATGGGGGACACCGGGGAGCTGTTTTTT
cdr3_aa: CASSFWMGDTGELFF

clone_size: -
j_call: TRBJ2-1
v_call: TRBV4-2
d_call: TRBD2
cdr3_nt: TGTGCCAGCAGCCGGGCCGGGGGGACAGCGACTAGCGGGACCTACAATGAGCAGTTCTTC
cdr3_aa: CASSRAGGTATSGTYNEQFF

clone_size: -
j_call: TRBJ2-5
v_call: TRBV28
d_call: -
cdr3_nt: TGTGCCAGCAGTTTTGGTCGGGCCCAAGAGACCCAGTACTTC
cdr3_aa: CASSFGRAQETQYF

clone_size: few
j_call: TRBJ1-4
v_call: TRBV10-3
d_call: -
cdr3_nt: TGTGCCATCAGTGAGTCGGGGCTTGGAGAAAAACTGTTTTTT
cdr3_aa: CAISESGLGEKLFF

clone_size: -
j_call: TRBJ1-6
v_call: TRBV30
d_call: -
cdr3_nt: TGTGCCTGGACGTCCATAGATAATTCACCCCTCCACTTT
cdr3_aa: CAWTSIDNSPLHF

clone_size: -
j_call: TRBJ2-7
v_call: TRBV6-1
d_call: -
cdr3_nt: TGTGCCAGCAGTGTGTTGCGCCACGAGCAGTACTTC
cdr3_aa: CASSVLRHEQYF

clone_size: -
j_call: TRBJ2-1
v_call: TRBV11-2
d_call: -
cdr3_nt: TGTGCCAGCAGCTTAGGACGTGGGATTAGCTCCTACAATGAGCAGTTCTTC
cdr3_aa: CASSLGRGISSYNEQFF

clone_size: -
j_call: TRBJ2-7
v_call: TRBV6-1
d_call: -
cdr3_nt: TGTGCCAGCAGTCAAACCTACGAGCAGTACTTC
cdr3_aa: CASSQTYEQYF

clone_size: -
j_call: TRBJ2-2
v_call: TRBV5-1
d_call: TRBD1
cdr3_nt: TGCGCCAGCAGGCCACAGGGGGCCGGGGAGCTGTTTTTT
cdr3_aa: CASRPQGAGELFF

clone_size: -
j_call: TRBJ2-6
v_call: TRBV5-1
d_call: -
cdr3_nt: TGCGCCAGCAGCTTGGGGGACTCTGGGGCCAACGTCCTGACTTTC
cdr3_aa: CASSLGDSGANVLTF

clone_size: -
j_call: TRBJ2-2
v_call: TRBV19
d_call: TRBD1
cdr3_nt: TGTGCCAGTAGCCCAACAGGGGGCTCCGGGGAGCTGTTTTTT
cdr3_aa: CASSPTGGSGELFF

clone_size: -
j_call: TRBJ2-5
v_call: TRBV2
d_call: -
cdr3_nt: TGTGCCAGCAGTGAAGGGGGCCCTCAAGAGACCCAGTACTTC
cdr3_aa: CASSEGGPQETQYF

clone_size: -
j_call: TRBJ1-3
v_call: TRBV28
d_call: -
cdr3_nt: TGTGCCAGCAGTCCCCTCGGTTACGGAAACACCATATATTTT
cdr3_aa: CASSPLGYGNTIYF

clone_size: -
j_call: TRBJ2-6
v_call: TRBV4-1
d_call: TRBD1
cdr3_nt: TGCGCCAGCAGCCAGCCTTCCGGGACAGGGGGTACTGGGGCCAACGTCCTGACTTTC
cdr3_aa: CASSQPSGTGGTGANVLTF

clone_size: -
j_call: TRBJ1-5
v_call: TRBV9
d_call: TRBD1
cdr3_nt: TGTGCCAGCAGCGTAGTAGGGACAGGGGGGCTCCCCAATCAGCCCCAGCATTTT
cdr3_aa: CASSVVGTGGLPNQPQHF

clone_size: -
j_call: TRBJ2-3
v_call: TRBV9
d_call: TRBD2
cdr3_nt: TGTGCCAGCAGCGTAAGCGGGAGCGGGTCAGATACGCAGTATTTT
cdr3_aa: CASSVSGSGSDTQYF

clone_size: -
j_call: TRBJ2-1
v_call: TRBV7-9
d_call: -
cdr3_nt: TGTGCCAGCAGCTTCAAGGGGAGCTCCTACAATGAGCAGTTCTTC
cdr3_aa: CASSFKGSSYNEQFF

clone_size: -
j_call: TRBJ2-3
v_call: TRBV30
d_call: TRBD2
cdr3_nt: TGTGCCTGGAGTGTAGTTAGCGGGGGCACAGATACGCAGTATTTT
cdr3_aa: CAWSVVSGGTDTQYF

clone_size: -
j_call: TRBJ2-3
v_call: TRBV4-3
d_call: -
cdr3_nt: TGCGCCAGCAGCCAAGTAAGGGGGGAACCTAGCACAGATACGCAGTATTTT
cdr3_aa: CASSQVRGEPSTDTQYF

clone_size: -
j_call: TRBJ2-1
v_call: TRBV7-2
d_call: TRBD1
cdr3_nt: TGTGCCAGCAGCTTAGAATGGGACAGGGGGCAGTTCTTC
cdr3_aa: CASSLEWDRGQFF

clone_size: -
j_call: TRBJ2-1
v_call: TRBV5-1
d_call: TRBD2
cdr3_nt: TGCGCCAGCAGCTTCTTAGCGGGGACCTACAATGAGCAGTTCTTC
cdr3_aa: CASSFLAGTYNEQFF

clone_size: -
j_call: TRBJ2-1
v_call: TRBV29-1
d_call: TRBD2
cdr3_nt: TGCAGCGTTAGTGCGGGAGCACGAGGTAGGAATGAGCAGTTCTTC
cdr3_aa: CSVSAGARGRNEQFF

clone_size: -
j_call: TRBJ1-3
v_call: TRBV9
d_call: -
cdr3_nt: TGTGCCAGCAGCCTCTCTGGAAACACCATATATTTT
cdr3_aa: CASSLSGNTIYF

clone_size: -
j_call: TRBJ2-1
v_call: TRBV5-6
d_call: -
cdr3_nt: TGTGCCAGCAGCTCAGGACAGCTATTCTACAATGAGCAGTTCTTC
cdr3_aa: CASSSGQLFYNEQFF

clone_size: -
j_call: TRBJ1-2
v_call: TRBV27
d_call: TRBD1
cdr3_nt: TGTGCCAGCACCGGGACGGGACAGGGGGGCTATGGCTACACCTTC
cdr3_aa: CASTGTGQGGYGYTF

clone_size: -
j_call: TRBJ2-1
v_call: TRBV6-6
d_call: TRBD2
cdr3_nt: TGTGCCAGCGATAGAGCGGGAGGTGGCAATGAGCAGTTCTTC
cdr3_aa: CASDRAGGGNEQFF

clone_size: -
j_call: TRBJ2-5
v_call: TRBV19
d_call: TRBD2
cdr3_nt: TGTGCCAGTAAGGCGGCGGGAGCTCTAGAGACCCAGTACTTC
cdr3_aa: CASKAAGALETQYF

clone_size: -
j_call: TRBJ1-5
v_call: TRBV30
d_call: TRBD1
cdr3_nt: TGTGCCTGGAGCCTACAGGGGGATCAGCCCCAGCATTTT
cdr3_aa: CAWSLQGDQPQHF

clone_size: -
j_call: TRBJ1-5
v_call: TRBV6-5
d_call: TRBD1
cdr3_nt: TGTGCCAGCAGTCCGACAGGGAAGAAAGGGCAGCCCCAGCATTTT
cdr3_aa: CASSPTGKKGQPQHF

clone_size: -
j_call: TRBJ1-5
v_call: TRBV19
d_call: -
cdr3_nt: TGTGCCAGTAGTATACGGAAAGGCAATCAGCCCCAGCATTTT
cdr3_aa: CASSIRKGNQPQHF

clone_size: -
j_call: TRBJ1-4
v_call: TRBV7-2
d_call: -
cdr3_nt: TGTGCCAGCAGCTTAGGATATGGACAGTACGCTAATGAAAAACTGTTTTTT
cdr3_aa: CASSLGYGQYANEKLFF

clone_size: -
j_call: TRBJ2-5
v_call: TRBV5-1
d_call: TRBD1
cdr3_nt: TGCGCCAGTAACCAGGGGGCGGGGGAGACCCAGTACTTC
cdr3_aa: CASNQGAGETQYF